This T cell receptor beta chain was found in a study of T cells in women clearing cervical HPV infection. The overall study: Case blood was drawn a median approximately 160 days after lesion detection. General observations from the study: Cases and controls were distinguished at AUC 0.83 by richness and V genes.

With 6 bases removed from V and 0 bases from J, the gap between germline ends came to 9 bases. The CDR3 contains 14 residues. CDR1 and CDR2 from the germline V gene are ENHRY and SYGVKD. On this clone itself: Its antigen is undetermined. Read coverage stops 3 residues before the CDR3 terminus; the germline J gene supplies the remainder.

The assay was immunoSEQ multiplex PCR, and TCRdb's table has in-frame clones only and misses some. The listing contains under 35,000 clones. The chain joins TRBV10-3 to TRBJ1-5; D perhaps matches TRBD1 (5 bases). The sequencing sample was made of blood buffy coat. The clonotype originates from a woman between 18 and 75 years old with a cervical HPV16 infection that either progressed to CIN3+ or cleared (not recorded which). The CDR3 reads CAISNQGSNQPQHF. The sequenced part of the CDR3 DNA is TGTGCCATCAGCAACCAGGGTAGCAATCAGCCC.